This is a list of T cell receptor beta chains from one sample in a study of blood T cells in healthy people across ages. TCRdb passed the 5' RACE reads through MiXCR, listing each CDR3 protein once. The table includes under 700,000 distinct CDR3 sequences, more than 20% detected once. These same data were also listed under a study on T cells of mothers and their children.

Specimen: blood. These receptors originate from a boy under 18 in good health. Both conserved end residues are part of each CDR3. A D gene is named only where the DNA matches it firmly. Clone size is not always given. Where it is, it says once, few, many or a class for expanded clones.

d_gene	v_gene	j_gene	abundance	CDR3aa	CDR3nt
TRBD1	TRBV3-1	TRBJ2-5	few	CASSQGVTGGSQETQYF	TGTGCCAGCAGCCAAGGTGTAACAGGGGGTTCCCAAGAGACCCAGTACTTC
.	TRBV25-1	TRBJ1-5	few	CASSESDGQPQHF	TGTGCCAGCAGTGAATCTGACGGGCAGCCCCAGCATTTT
TRBD1	TRBV7-9	TRBJ2-3	few	CASSLDRIGTDTQYF	TGTGCCAGCAGTTTGGACAGGATCGGCACAGATACGCAGTATTTT
TRBD2	TRBV7-9	TRBJ2-1	few	CASSSGLGGRNEQFF	TGTGCCAGCAGCTCCGGACTAGGAGGTAGGAATGAGCAGTTCTTC
.	TRBV5-1	TRBJ1-1	.	CASSVITENTEAFF	TGCGCCAGCAGCGTGATAACAGAAAACACTGAAGCTTTCTTT
TRBD2	TRBV20-1	TRBJ2-2	.	CSARLSLAGAGELFF	TGCAGTGCTCGGCTATCACTAGCGGGAGCCGGGGAGCTGTTTTTT
.	TRBV7-2	TRBJ2-3	few	CASRPGTTDTQYF	TGTGCCAGCAGGCCAGGGACCACAGATACGCAGTATTTT
TRBD1	TRBV29-1	TRBJ1-6	.	CSVRQGGDNSPLHF	TGCAGCGTTAGACAGGGGGGTGATAATTCACCCCTCCACTTT
.	TRBV4-3	TRBJ1-5	.	CASSQDPAGVEGQPQHF	TGCGCCAGCAGCCAAGATCCGGCAGGGGTTGAGGGTCAGCCCCAGCATTTT
.	TRBV5-3	TRBJ2-1	.	CARPARDINEQFF	TGTGCCAGACCGGCTAGAGACATTAATGAGCAGTTCTTC
.	TRBV7-2	TRBJ2-3	.	CASSLDWGLGTDTQYF	TGTGCCAGCAGCTTAGATTGGGGGTTAGGCACAGATACGCAGTATTTT
TRBD1	TRBV20-1	TRBJ1-1	.	CSAKTGGDTEAFF	TGCAGTGCTAAAACAGGGGGCGACACTGAAGCTTTCTTT
TRBD1	TRBV6-5	TRBJ1-2	few	CASSYSGQRDGYTF	TGTGCCAGCAGTTACTCGGGACAGCGGGATGGCTACACCTTC
.	TRBV14	TRBJ1-1	.	CASSPLQINTEAFF	TGTGCCAGCAGCCCCCTTCAGATAAACACTGAAGCTTTCTTT
.	TRBV7-7	TRBJ2-5	many	CASSLIGIKETQYF	TGTGCTAGCAGCTTGATCGGGATTAAAGAGACCCAGTACTTC
.	TRBV3-1	TRBJ1-5	.	CASSRARENQPQHF	TGTGCCAGCTCGCGGGCGCGGGAAAATCAGCCCCAGCATTTT
.	TRBV7-9	TRBJ1-5	few	CASGSNQPQHF	TGTGCCAGCGGAAGCAATCAGCCCCAGCATTTT
TRBD1	TRBV7-9	TRBJ1-2	few	CASSPTGGDGYTF	TGTGCCAGCAGCCCGACAGGGGGTGATGGCTACACCTTC
TRBD2	TRBV24-1	TRBJ2-1	.	CATSARRRMSGGYQFF	TGTGCCACCAGTGCACGACGAAGAATGTCGGGAGGGTACCAGTTCTTC
TRBD2	TRBV5-1	TRBJ2-1	few	CASSLVPRLAGVIYNEQFF	TGCGCCAGCAGCTTGGTTCCGAGACTAGCGGGGGTGATCTACAATGAGCAGTTCTTC
.	TRBV6-1	TRBJ2-3	many	CASSASQKGSDTQYF	TGTGCCAGCAGCGCGAGTCAGAAGGGGTCAGATACGCAGTATTTT
TRBD1	TRBV11-2	TRBJ2-7	.	CASSSGGLTDEQYF	TGTGCCAGCAGCTCAGGGGGCCTTACCGACGAGCAGTACTTC
.	TRBV20-1	TRBJ2-5	.	CSARDSAQGTQYF	TGCAGTGCTAGAGATTCGGCCCAAGGGACCCAGTACTTC
.	TRBV9	TRBJ1-1	many	CASSAPNKDAEAFF	TGTGCCAGCAGCGCCCCAAATAAGGACGCTGAAGCTTTCTTT
.	TRBV18	TRBJ1-5	few	CASSQGDRDQPQHF	TGTGCCAGCTCACAAGGGGATCGGGATCAGCCCCAGCATTTT
.	TRBV6-2/TRBV6-3	TRBJ2-1	few	CASSPLLPGYNEQFF	TGTGCCAGCAGTCCCCTCCTCCCCGGCTACAATGAGCAGTTCTTC
.	TRBV6-2/TRBV6-3	TRBJ1-5	.	CASSYSIFRDSNQPQHF	TGTGCCAGCAGTTACTCGATATTCCGGGACAGCAATCAGCCCCAGCATTTT
TRBD1	TRBV29-1	TRBJ2-6	.	CSVFTGTGASGANVLTF	TGCAGCGTTTTTACCGGGACAGGGGCCTCTGGGGCCAACGTCCTGACTTTC
.	TRBV2	TRBJ2-1	few	CASSEDGGSSYNEQFF	TGTGCCAGCAGTGAAGACGGTGGAAGCTCCTACAATGAGCAGTTCTTC
.	TRBV27	TRBJ1-4	.	CASSLTPGTSSEKLFF	TGTGCCAGCAGTCTTACCCCCGGGACCTCCAGCGAAAAACTGTTTTTT
.	TRBV3-1	TRBJ2-5	few	CASRREGAYQETQYF	TGTGCCAGCAGACGAGAAGGGGCGTACCAAGAGACCCAGTACTTC
.	TRBV20-1	TRBJ1-2	.	CSAPSRPRANYGYTF	TGCAGTGCCCCTAGTAGGCCTAGGGCTAACTATGGCTACACCTTC